The 3 T cell receptor beta chains in this list originate from one sample, sequenced in a study of T cell responses to AZD1222 COVID-19 vaccine. Data came from immunoSEQ multiplex PCR; TCRdb stores just in-frame clones and leaves some out. The repertoire holds approximately 140,000 clones, with less than 95% as singletons. The specimen was peripheral blood, collected on day 0 of AZD1222 vaccination. Receptors originate from an adult in good health.

The CDR3 spells CASSQGYAGATEAFF. In DNA, the CDR3 is TGTGCCAGCAGCCAAGGGTACGCGGGGGCCACTGAAGCTTTCTTT. The V gene is TRBV11-3, the J gene TRBJ1-1; possibly TRBD1 for D (6 bases). V shed 5 bases and J shed 4 bases, with 17 bases lying between them. CDR3 length: 15 residues. CDR1 is SGHNT and CDR2 is YENEEA in the germline V gene.

This clone was picked up a small number of times. The genes are TRBV24-1 and TRBJ1-1; D may be TRBD1 (5 bases). V was trimmed by 7 bases and J by 4 bases, leaving 12 bases between them. The V gene's germline CDR1 is KGHDR and CDR2 SFDVKD. The CDR3 runs 13 residues. CDR3 residues: CATRLGGSTEAFF. Written as DNA, the CDR3 is TGTGCCACCAGATTGGGGGGGAGCACTGAAGCTTTCTTT.

The chain combines TRBV30 with TRBJ2-3; D gene uncertain. V dropped 4 bases and J dropped 1 base, with 9 bases sitting between them. There are 13 residues in the CDR3. CDR1 and CDR2 from the germline V gene are GTSNPN and SVGIG (reference sequence). In DNA, the CDR3 is TGTGCCTGGAAGCTTGCGGGCACAGATACGCAGTATTTT. Translated: CAWKLAGTDTQYF. Full variable domain (outside the CDR3, taken from reference TRBV30 and TRBJ2-3): SQTIHQWPATLVQPVGSPLSLECTVEGTSNPNLYWYRQAAGRGLQLLFYSVGIGQISSEVPQNLSASRPQDRQFILSSKKLLLSDSGFYLCAWKLAGTDTQYFGPGTRLTVL.